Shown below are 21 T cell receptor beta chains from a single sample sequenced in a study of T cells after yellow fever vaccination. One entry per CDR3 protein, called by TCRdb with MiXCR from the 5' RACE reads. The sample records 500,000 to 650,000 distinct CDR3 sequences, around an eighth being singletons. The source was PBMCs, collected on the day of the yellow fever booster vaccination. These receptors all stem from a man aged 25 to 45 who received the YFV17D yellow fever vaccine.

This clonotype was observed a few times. CDR3 nucleotides: TGTGCCACCAGCAGAGATAGCGGGAGGGCCTATGAGCAGTTCTTC. Translation gives CATSRDSGRAYEQFF. V usage is TRBV15 and J usage is TRBJ2-1; the match to TRBD2 covers 11 bases. Germline V lookup: CDR1 LNHNV, CDR2 YYDKDF (reference sequence). With V trimmed by 0 bases and J by 8 bases, 3 bases remained unmatched. The length of the CDR3 is 15 residues.

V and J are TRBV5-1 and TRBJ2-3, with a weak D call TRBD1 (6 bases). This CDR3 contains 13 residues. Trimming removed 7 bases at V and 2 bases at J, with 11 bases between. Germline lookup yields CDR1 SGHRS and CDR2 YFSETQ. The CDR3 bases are TGCGCCAGCGGAGGACAGTACACAGATACGCAGTATTTT. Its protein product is CASGGQYTDTQYF.

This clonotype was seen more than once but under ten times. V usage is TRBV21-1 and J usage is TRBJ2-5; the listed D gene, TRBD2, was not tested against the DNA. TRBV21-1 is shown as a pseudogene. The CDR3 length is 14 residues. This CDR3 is CASSNPGLEETQYF. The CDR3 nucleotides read TGTGCCAGCAGCAACCCGGGACTAGAGGAGACCCAGTACTTC.

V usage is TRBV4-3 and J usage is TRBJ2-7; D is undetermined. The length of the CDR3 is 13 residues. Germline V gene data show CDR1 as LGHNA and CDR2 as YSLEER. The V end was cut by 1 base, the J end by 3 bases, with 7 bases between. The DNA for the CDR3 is TGCGCCAGCAGCCAAGCACCATACTACGAGCAGTACTTC. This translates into CASSQAPYYEQYF.

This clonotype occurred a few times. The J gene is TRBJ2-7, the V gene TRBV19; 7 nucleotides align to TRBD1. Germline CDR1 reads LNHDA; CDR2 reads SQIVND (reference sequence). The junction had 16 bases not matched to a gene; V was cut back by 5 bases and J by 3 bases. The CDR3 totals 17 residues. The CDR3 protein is CASSFTFSRDRVYEQYF. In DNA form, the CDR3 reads TGTGCCAGTAGTTTTACCTTTTCCCGGGACAGAGTCTACGAGCAGTACTTC.

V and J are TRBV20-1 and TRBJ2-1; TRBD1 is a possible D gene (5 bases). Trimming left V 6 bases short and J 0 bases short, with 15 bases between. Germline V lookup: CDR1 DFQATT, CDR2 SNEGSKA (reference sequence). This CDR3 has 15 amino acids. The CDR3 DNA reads TGCAGTGCCCATAGGACATCCAACTCCTACAATGAGCAGTTCTTC. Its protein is CSAHRTSNSYNEQFF.

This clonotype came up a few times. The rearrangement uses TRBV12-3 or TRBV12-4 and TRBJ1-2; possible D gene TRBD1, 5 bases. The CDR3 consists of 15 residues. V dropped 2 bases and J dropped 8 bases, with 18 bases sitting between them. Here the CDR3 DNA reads TGTGCCAGCAGTTTATCAGCTGGGACGCTCGGGGGCTACACCTTC. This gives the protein CASSLSAGTLGGYTF.

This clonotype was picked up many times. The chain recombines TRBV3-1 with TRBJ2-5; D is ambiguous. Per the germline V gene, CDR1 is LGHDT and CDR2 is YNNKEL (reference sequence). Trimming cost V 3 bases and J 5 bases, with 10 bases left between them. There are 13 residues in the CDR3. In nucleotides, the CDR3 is TGTGCCAGCAGCCATGAGTATGGGGAGACCCAGTACTTC. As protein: CASSHEYGETQYF.

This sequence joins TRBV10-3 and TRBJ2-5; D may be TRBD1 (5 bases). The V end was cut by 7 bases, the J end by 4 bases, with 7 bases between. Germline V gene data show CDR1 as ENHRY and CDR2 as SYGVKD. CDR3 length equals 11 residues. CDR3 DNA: TGTGCCATCAAGGGGTTAGAGACCCAGTACTTC. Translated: CAIKGLETQYF.

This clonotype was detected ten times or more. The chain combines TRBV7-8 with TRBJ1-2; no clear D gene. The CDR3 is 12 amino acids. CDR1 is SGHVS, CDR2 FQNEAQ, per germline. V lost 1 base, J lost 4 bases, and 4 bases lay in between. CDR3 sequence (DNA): TGTGCCAGCAGCTTAGAGAGCTATGGCTACACCTTC. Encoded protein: CASSLESYGYTF.

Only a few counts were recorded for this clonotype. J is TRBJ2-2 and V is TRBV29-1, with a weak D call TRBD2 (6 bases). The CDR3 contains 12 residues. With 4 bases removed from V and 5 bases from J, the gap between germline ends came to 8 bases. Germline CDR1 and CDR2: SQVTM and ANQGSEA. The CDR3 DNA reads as TGCAGCGTTGTGGAGGGTACCGGGGAGCTGTTTTTT. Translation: CSVVEGTGELFF.

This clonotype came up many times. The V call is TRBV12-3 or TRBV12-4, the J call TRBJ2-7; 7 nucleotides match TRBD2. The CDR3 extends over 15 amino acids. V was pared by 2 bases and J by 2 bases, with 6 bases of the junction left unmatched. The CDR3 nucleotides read TGTGCCAGCAGTTTAAGGGGAGGGCCACCCTACGAGCAGTACTTC. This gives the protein CASSLRGGPPYEQYF.

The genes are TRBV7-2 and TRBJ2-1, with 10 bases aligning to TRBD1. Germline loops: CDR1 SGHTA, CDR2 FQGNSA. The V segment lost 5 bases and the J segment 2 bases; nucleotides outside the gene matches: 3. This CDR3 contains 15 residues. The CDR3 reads CASSRGQGTYNEQFF. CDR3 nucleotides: TGTGCCAGCAGCAGGGGACAGGGGACCTACAATGAGCAGTTCTTC.

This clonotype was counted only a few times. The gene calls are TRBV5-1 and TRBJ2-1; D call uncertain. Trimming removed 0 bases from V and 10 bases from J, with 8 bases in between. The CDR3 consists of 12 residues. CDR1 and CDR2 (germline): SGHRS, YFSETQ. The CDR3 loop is CASSLEGWEQFF. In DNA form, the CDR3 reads TGCGCCAGCAGCTTGGAAGGGTGGGAGCAGTTCTTC.

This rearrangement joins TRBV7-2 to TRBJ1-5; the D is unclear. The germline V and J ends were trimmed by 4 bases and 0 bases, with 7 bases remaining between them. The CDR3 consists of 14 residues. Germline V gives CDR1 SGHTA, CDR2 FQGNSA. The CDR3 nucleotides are TGTGCCAGCAGCTACGGGAATAGCAATCAGCCCCAGCATTTT. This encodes CASSYGNSNQPQHF.

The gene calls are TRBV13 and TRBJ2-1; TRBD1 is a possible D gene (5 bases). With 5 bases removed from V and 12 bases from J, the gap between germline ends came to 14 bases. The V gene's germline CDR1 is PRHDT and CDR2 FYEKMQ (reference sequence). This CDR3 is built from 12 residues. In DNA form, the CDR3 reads TGTGCCAGCAGCAGGGGTGGAGTGGTGCAGTTCTTC. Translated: CASSRGGVVQFF. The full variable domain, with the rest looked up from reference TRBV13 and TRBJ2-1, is AAGVIQSPRHLIKEKRETATLKCYPIPRHDTVYWYQQGPGQDPQFLISFYEKMQSDKGSIPDRFSAQQFSDYHSELNMSSLELGDSALYFCASSRGGVVQFFGPGTRLTVL.

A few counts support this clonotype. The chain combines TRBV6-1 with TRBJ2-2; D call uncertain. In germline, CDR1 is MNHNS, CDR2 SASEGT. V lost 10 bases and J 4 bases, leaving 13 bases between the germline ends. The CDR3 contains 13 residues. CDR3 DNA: TGTGCCACCGCACCAGGCCTCACCGGGGAGCTGTTTTTT. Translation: CATAPGLTGELFF.

The CDR3 is CASSYAATDTQYF. CDR3 DNA sequence: TGTGCCAGCAGTTACGCCGCCACAGATACGCAGTATTTT. The chain carries TRBV12-3 or TRBV12-4 and TRBJ2-3; D is uncertain. Trimming stripped 4 bases from V and 2 bases from J, with 7 bases between. CDR3 length: 13 amino acids.

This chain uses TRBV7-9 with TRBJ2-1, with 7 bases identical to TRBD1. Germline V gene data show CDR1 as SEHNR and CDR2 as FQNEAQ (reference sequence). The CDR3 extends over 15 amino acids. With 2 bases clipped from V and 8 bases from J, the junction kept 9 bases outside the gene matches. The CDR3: CASSLRVDRVHEQFF. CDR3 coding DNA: TGTGCCAGCAGCTTAAGGGTCGACAGGGTTCATGAGCAGTTCTTC.

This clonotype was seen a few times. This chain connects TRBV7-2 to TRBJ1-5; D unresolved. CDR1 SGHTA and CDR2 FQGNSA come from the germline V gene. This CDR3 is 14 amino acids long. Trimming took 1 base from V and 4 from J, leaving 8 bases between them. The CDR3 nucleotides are TGTGCCAGCAGCTTAGAGCTCCTTAATCAGCCCCAGCATTTT. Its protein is CASSLELLNQPQHF.

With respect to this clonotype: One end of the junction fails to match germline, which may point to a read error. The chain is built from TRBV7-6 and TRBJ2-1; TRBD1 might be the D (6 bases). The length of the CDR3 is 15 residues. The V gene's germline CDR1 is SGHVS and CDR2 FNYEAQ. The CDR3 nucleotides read TGTGCCAGCAGCGTAGCAGGGGAATCCTACAATGAGCAGTTCTTC. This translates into CASSVAGESYNEQFF.